This T cell receptor beta chain is from a study of blood T cell repertoires in COVID-19. Study at large: Material from acute and convalescent COVID-19 was sourced from the United States, Italy and Spain. The analysed material was cDNA or gDNA that came from T cells, B-cell-depleted T cells, or PBMCs.

Germline CDR1 reads SEHNR; CDR2 reads FQNEAQ (reference sequence). Trimming removed 8 bases at V and 5 bases at J, with 10 bases between. CDR3 size: 11 residues. In the original processing: Amplifying reference gene primers gave estimates of nucleated cell counts. Here immunoSEQ multiplex PCR was the method, and the copy in TCRdb shows in-frame clones only, minus some. That table is the source of V, J and clone size, and D and trimming were worked out from the DNA. The data contain about 260,000 clones, 80% to 90% of them singletons. This clonotype originated in a woman aged 50 to 60 with acute or convalescent COVID-19. What was sequenced was peripheral blood. The chain joins TRBV7-9 to TRBJ2-7; D gene unclear. The CDR3 protein is CASSEDNEQYF. Written as DNA, the CDR3 is TGTGCCAGCTCAGAAGACAACGAGCAGTACTTC.